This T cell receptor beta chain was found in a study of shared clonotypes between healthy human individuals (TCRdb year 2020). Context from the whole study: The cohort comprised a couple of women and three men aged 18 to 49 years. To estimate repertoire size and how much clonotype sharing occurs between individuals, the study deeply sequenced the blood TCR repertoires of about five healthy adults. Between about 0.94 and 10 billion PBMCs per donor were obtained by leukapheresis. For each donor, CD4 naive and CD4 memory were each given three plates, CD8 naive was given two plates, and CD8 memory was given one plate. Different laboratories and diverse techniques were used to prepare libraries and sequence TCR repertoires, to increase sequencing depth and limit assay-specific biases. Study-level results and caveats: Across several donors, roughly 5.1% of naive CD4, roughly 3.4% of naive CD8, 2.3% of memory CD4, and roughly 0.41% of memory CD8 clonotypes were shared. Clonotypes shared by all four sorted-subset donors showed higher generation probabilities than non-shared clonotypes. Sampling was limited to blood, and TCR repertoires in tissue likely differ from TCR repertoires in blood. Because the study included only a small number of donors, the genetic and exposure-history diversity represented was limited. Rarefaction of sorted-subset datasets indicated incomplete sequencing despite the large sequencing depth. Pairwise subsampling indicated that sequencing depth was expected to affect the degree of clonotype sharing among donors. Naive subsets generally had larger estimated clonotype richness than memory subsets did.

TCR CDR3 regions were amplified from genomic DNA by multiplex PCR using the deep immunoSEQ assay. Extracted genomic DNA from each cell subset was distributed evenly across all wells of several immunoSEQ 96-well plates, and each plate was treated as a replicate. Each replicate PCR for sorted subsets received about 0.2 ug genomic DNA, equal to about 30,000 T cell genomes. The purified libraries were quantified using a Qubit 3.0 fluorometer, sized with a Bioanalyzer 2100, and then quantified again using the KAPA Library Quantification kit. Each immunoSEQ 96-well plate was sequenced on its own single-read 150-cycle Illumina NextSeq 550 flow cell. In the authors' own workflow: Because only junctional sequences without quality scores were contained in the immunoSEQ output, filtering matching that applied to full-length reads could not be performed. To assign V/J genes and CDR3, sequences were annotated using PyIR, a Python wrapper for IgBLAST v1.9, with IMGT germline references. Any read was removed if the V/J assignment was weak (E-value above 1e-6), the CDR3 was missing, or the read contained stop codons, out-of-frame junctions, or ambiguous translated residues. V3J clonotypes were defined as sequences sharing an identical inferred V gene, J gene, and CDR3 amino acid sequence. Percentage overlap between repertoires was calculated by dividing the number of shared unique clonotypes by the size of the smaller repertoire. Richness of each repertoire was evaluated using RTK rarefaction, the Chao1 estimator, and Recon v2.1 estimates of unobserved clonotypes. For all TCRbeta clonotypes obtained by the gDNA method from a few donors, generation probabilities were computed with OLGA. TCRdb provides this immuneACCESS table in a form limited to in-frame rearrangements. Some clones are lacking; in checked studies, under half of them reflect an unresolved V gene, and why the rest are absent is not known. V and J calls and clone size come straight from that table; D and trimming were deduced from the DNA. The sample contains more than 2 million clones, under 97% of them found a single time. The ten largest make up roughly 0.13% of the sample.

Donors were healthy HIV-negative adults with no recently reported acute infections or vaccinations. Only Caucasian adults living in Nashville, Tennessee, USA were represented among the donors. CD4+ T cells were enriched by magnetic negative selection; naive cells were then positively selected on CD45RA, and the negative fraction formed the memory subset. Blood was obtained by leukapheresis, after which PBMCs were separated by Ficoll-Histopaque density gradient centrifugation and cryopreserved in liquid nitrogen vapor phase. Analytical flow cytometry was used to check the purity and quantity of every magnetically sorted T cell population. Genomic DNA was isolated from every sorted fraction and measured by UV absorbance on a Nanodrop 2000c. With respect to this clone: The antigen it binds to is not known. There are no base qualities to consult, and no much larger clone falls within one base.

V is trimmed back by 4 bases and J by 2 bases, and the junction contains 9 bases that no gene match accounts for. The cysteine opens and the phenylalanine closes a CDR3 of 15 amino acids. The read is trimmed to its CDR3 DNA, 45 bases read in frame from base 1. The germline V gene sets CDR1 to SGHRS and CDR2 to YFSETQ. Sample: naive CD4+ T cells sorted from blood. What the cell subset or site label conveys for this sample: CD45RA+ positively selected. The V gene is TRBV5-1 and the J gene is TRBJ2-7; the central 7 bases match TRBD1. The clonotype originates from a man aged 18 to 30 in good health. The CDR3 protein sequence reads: CASSEGGASPYEQYF. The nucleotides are TGCGCCAGCAGCGAAGGGGGCGCAAGTCCCTACGAGCAGTACTTC.